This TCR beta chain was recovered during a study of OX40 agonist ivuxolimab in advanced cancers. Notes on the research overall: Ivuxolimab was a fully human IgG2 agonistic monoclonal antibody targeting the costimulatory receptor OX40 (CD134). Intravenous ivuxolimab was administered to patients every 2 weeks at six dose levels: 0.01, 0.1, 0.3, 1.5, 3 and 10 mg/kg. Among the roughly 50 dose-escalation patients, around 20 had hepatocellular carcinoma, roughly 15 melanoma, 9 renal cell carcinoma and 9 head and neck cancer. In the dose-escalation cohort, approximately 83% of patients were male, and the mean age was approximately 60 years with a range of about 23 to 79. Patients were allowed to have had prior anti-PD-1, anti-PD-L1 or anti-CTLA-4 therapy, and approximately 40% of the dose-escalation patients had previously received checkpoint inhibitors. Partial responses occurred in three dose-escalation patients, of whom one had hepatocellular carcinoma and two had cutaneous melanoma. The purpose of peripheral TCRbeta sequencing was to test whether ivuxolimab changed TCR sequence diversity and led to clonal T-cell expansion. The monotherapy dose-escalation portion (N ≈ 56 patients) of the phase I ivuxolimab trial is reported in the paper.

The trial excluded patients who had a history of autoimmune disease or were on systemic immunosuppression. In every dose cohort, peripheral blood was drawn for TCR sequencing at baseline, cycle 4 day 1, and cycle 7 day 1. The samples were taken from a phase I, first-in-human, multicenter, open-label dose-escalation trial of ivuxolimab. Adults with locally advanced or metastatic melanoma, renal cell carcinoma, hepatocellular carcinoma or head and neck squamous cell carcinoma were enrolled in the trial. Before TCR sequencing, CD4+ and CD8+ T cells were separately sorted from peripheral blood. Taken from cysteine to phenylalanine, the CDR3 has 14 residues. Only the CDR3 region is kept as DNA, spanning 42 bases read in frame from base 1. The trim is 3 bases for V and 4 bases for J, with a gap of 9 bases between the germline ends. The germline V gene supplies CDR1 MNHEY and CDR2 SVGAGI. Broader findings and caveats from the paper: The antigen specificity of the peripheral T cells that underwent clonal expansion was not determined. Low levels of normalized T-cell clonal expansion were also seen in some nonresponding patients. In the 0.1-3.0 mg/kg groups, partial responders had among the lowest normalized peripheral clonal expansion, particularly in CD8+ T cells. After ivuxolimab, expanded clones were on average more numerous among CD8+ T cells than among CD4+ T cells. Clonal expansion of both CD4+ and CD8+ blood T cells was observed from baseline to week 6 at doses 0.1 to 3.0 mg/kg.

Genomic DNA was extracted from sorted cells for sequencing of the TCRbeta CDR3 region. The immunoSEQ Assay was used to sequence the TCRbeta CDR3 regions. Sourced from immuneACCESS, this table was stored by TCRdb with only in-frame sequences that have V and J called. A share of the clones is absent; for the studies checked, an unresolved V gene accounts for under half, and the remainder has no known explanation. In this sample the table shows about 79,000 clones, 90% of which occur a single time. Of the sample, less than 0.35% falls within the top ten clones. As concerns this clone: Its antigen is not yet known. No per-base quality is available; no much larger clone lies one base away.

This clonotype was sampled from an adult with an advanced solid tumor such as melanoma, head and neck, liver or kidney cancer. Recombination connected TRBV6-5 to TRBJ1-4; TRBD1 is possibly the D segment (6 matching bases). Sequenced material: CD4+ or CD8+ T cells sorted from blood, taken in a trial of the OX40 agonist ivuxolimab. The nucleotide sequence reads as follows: TGTGCCAGCAGTTATGGGGGGCTTAATGAAAAACTGTTTTTT. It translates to CASSYGGLNEKLFF.